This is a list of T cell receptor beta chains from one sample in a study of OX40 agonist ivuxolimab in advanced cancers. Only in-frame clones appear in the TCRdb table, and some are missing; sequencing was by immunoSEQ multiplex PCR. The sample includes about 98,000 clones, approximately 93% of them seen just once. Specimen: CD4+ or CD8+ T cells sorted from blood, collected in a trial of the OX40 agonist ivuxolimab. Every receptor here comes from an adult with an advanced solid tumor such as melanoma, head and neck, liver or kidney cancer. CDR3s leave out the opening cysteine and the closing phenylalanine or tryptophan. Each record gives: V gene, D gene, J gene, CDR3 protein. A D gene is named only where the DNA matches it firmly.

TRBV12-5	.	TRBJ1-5	ASGLGAQPQH
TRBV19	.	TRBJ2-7	ASSINGGDRIYEQY
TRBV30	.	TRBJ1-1	AWRETGLNTEAF
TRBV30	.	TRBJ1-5	AWSVYGEQPQH
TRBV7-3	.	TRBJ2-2	ASSPGPTGELF
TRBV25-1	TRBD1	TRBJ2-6	ASSESIGGASGANVLT
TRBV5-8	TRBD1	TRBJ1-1	ASSFEGAFTEAF
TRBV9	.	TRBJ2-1	ASSDGTHVSRTYNEQF
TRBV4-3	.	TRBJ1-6	ASSRDRGTGNSPLH
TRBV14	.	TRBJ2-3	ASADLRFAEASTDTQY
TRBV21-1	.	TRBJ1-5	ASSKGAVQAGFSNQPQH
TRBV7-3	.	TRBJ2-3	ASSQDASTDTQY
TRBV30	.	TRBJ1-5	AWSLQRNQPQH
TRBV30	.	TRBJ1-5	AWSLRGNQPQH
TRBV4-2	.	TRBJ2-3	ASSQDAMGTDTQY
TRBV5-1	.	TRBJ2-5	ASSQGVSETQY
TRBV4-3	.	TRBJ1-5	ASSESRGHQPQH
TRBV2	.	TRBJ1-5	ASSGYSNQPQH
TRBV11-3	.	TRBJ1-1	ASSLGLGNTEAF
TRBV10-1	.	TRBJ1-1	ASSESPGKLNTEAF
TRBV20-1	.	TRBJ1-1	SARGADEAF
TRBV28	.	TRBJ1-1	ASSPISAWAAAF
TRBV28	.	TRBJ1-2	ASSTTSGAEGYT
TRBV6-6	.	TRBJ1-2	ASSPRQDSNYGYT
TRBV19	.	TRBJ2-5	ASSIGPGGEETQY
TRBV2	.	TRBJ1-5	ASSIGRGDQPQH
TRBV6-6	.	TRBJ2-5	ASGTGETQY
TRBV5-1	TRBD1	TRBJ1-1	ASSAGQSNTEAF
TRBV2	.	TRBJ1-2	ASTGPANYGYT
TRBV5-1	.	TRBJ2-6	ASSLGVTSGANVLT
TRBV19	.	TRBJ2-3	ASSSQGLGMQY
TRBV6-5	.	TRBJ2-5	ASRTGGGVTQY
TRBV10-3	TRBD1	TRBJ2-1	AIRSGTGGNEQF
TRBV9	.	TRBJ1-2	ASSGGHTNYGYT
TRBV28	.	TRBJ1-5	ASTGDAGGDQPQH
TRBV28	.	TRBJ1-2	ASSLRRRGDGYT
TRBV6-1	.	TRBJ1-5	ASSGLRDQPQH